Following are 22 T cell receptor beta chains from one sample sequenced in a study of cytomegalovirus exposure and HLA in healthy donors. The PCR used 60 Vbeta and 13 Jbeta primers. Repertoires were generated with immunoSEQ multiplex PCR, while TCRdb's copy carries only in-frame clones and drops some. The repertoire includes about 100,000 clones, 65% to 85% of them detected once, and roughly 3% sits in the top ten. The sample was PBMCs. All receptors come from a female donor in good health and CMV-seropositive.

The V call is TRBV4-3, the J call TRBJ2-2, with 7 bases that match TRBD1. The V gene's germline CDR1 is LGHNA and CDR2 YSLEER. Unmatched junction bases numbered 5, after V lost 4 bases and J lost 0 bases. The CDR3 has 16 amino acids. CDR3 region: CASSRAGTANTGELFF. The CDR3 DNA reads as TGCGCCAGCAGCCGAGCCGGGACAGCGAACACCGGGGAGCTGTTTTTT.

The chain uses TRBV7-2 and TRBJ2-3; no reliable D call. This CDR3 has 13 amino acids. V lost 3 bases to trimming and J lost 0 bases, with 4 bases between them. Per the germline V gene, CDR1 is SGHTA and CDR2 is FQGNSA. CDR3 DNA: TGTGCCAGCAGCTTTGGCAGCACAGATACGCAGTATTTT. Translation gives CASSFGSTDTQYF.

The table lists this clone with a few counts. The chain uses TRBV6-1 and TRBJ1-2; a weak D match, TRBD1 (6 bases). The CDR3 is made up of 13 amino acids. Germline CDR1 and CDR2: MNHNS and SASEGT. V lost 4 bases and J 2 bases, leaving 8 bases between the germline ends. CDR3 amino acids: CASSVGANYGYTF. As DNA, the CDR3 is TGTGCCAGCAGTGTGGGGGCCAACTATGGCTACACCTTC.

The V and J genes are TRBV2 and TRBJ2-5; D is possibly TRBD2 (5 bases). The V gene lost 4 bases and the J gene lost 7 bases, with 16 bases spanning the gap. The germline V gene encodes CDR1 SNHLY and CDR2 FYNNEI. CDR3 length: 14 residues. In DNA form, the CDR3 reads TGTGCCAGCAGTGCCTTTGTAGACGGAGGGACCCAGTACTTC. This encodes CASSAFVDGGTQYF.

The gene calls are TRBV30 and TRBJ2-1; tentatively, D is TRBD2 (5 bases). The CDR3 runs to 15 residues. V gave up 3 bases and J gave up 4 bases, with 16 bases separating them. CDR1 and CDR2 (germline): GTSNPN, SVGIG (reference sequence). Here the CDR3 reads CAWRLGSLLYNEQFF. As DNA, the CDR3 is TGTGCCTGGAGACTAGGGTCTCTACTATACAATGAGCAGTTCTTC. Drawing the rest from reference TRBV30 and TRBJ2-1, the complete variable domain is SQTIHQWPATLVQPVGSPLSLECTVEGTSNPNLYWYRQAAGRGLQLLFYSVGIGQISSEVPQNLSASRPQDRQFILSSKKLLLSDSGFYLCAWRLGSLLYNEQFFGPGTRLTVL.

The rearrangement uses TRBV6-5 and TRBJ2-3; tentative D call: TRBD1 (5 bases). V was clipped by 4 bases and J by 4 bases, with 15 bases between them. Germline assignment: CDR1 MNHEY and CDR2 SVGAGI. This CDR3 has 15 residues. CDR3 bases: TGTGCCAGCAGTTTTCAGGGTAAAGGGCCAGATACGCAGTATTTT. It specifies CASSFQGKGPDTQYF.

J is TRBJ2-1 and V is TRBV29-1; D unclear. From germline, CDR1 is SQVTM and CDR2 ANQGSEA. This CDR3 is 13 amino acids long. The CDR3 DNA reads TGCGCCCACTCGGTTCCCTCCTACAATGAGCAGTTCTTC. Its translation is CAHSVPSYNEQFF.

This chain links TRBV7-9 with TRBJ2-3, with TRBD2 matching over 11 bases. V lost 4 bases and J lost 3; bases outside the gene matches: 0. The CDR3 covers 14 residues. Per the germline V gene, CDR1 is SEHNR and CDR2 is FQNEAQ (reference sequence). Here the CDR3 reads CASSWTSGTDTQYF. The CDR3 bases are TGTGCCAGCAGCTGGACTAGCGGGACAGATACGCAGTATTTT.

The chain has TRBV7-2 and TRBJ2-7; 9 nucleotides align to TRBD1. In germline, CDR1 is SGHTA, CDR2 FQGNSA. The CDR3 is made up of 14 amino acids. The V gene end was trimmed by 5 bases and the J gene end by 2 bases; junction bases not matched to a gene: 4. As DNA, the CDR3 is TGTGCCAGCAGCGAAGGGACAGGGCCCTACGAGCAGTACTTC. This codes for CASSEGTGPYEQYF.

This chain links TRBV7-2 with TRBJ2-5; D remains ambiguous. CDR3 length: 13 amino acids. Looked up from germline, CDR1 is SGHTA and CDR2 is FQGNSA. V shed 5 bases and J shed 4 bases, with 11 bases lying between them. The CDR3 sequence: CASSPPGSETQYF. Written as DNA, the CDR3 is TGTGCCAGCAGCCCGCCCGGGTCAGAGACCCAGTACTTC.

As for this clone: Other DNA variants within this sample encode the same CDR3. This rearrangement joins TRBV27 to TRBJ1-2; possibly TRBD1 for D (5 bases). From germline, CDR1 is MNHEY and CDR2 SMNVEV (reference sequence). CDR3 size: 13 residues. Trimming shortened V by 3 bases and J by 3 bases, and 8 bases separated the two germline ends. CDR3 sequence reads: CASSFSRDYGYTF. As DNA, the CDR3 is TGTGCCAGCAGTTTCAGCAGGGACTATGGCTACACCTTC.

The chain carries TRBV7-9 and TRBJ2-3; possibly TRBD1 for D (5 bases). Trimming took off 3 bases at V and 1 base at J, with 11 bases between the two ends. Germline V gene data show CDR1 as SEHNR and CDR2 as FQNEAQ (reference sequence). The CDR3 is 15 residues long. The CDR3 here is CASSFQGPRTDTQYF. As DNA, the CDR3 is TGTGCCAGCAGCTTCCAGGGCCCCCGCACAGATACGCAGTATTTT.

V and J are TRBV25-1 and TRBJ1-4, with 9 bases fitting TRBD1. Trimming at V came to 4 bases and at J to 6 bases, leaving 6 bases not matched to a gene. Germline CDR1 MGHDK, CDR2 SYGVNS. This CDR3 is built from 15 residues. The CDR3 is CASSASGTGYEKLFF. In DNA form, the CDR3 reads TGTGCCAGCAGTGCGAGCGGGACAGGGTATGAAAAACTGTTTTTT.

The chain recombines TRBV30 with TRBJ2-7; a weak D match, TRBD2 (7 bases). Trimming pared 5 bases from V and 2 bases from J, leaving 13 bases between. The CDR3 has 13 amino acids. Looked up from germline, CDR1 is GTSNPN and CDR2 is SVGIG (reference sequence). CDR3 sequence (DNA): TGTGCCTGGTCCCGGGGGGACACCTACGAGCAGTACTTC. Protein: CAWSRGDTYEQYF. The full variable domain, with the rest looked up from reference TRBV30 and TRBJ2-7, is SQTIHQWPATLVQPVGSPLSLECTVEGTSNPNLYWYRQAAGRGLQLLFYSVGIGQISSEVPQNLSASRPQDRQFILSSKKLLLSDSGFYLCAWSRGDTYEQYFGPGTRLTVT.

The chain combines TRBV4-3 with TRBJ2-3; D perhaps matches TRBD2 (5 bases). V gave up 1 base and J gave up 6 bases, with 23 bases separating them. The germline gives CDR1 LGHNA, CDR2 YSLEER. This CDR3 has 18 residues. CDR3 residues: CASSQVGAFSIAGDTQYF. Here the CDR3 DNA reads TGCGCCAGCAGCCAAGTGGGTGCTTTTAGTATCGCGGGCGATACGCAGTATTTT.

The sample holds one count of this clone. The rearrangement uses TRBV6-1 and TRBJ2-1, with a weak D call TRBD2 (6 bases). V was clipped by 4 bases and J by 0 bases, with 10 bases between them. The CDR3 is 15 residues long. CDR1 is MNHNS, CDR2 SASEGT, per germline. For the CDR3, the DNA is TGTGCCAGCAGTGTGGACTACCTCTCCTACAATGAGCAGTTCTTC. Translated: CASSVDYLSYNEQFF.

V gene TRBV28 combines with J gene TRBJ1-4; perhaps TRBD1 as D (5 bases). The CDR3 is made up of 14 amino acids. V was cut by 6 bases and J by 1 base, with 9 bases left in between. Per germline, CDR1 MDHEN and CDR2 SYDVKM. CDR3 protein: CASRPGGTNEKLFF. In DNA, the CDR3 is TGTGCCAGCAGACCGGGGGGAACTAATGAAAAACTGTTTTTT.

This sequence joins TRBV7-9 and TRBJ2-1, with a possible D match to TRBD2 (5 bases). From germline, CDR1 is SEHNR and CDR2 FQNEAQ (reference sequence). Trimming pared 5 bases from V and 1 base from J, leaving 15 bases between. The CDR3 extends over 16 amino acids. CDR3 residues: CASSNRGWASYNEQFF. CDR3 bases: TGTGCCAGCAGCAACCGAGGGTGGGCTTCCTACAATGAGCAGTTCTTC.

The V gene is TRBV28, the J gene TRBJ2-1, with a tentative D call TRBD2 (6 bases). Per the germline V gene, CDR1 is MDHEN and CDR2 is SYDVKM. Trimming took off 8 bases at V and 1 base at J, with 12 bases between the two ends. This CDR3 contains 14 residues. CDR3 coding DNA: TGTGCCAGCCGGAGGGCCGGGTCCTACAATGAGCAGTTCTTC. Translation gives CASRRAGSYNEQFF.

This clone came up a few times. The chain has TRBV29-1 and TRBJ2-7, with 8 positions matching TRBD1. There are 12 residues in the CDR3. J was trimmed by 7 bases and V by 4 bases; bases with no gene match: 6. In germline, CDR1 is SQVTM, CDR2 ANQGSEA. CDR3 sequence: CSVGRGQGEQYF. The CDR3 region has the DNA TGCAGCGTTGGCAGGGGGCAGGGAGAGCAGTACTTC.

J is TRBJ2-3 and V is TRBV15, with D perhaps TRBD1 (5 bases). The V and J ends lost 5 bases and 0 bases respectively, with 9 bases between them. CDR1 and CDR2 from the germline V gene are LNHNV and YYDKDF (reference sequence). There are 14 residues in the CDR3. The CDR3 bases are TGTGCCACCAGCCGCAGGGCCAGCACAGATACGCAGTATTTT. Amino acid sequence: CATSRRASTDTQYF.

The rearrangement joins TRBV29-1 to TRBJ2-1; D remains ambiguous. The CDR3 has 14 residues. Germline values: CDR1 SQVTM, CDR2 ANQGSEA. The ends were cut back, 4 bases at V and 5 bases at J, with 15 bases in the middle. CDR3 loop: CSVARPYRDNEQFF. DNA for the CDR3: TGCAGCGTTGCCAGACCCTACCGGGACAATGAGCAGTTCTTC.